Shown below are 25 T cell receptor beta chains from a single sample sequenced in a study of regulatory and conventional T cells in RAG deficiency (dated 2017 in TCRdb). Before genomic DNA extraction, conventional CD4+ T cells were isolated from blood as CD25-low CD127-high cells. Library preparation employed the immunoSEQ multiplex PCR assay. What TCRdb holds here is the immuneACCESS table cut down to in-frame rearrangements. Part of the clones is not present; checked against another copy, under half of the missing clones reflect an unresolved V gene, and the others are unexplained. The sample table records 45,000 or so clones; 70% to 90% of these occur just once. The ten largest clones add up to approximately 0.51% of the sample. The same sample was also used in a study of regulatory T cells. The second source states: For the multiplex PCR, 52 forward TRBV primers and 13 reverse TRBJ primers were used, and amplification bias was corrected with both assay-based and computational methods.

The sequenced sample was CD4+ effector T cells sorted from blood. These receptors were taken from a human donor in good health.

This chain links TRBV28 with TRBJ1-3; D is undetermined. CDR3 length equals 15 residues. Trimming shortened V by 3 bases and J by 0 bases, and 9 bases separated the two germline ends. Germline V gives CDR1 MDHEN, CDR2 SYDVKM. CDR3 in DNA: TGTGCCAGCAGTTTTTTCTCCCGCTCTGGAAACACCATATATTTT. This translates into CASSFFSRSGNTIYF. The entire variable domain, with the rest obtained from reference TRBV28 and TRBJ1-3, is as follows: DVKVTQSSRYLVKRTGEKVFLECVQDMDHENMFWYRQDPGLGLRLIYFSYDVKMKEKGDIPEGYSVSREKKERFSLILESASTNQTSMYLCASSFFSRSGNTIYFGEGSWLTVV.

The genes are TRBV30 and TRBJ2-1; 12 nucleotides agree with TRBD2. The germline V gene has CDR1 GTSNPN and CDR2 SVGIG (reference sequence). The CDR3 contains 15 residues. Germline trimming cut 1 base from V and 6 bases from J; bases unmatched to any gene: 4. CDR3 bases: TGTGCCTGGAGTGGACTAGCGGGAGTAGGCAATGAGCAGTTCTTC. Translation: CAWSGLAGVGNEQFF.

This chain links TRBV28 with TRBJ2-7; 10 nucleotides align to TRBD1. Germline V gives CDR1 MDHEN, CDR2 SYDVKM. The J segment lost 3 bases and the V segment lost 8 bases, leaving 1 base of the junction unmatched. This CDR3 has 12 amino acids. The CDR3 reads CASGTGVYEQYF. CDR3 bases: TGTGCCAGCGGGACAGGGGTCTACGAGCAGTACTTC.

The rearrangement links TRBV29-1 to TRBJ2-3; D gene uncertain. The V gene lost 4 bases and the J gene lost 0 bases, with 8 bases spanning the gap. This CDR3 region has 13 residues. The V gene's germline CDR1 is SQVTM and CDR2 ANQGSEA. The CDR3 spells CSVVRQSTDTQYF. The CDR3 coding sequence is TGCAGCGTTGTCAGGCAGAGCACAGATACGCAGTATTTT.

The chain employs TRBV7-6 and TRBJ2-3, with D tentatively TRBD2 (7 bases). There are 18 residues in the CDR3. Germline loops: CDR1 SGHVS, CDR2 FNYEAQ. Between the trimmed V and J ends, which lost 5 bases and 1 base, there was a span of 22 bases. The chain's CDR3 is CASSLEGVWGGRTDTQYF. The CDR3 DNA reads as TGTGCCAGCAGCCTAGAGGGGGTTTGGGGGGGCCGCACAGATACGCAGTATTTT. The full variable domain, with the rest looked up from reference TRBV7-6 and TRBJ2-3, is GAGVSQSPRYKVTKRGQDVALRCDPISGHVSLYWYRQALGQGPEFLTYFNYEAQQDKSGLPNDRFSAERPEGSISTLTIQRTEQRDSAMYRCASSLEGVWGGRTDTQYFGPGTRLTVL.

V and J are TRBV9 and TRBJ2-2; D is unclear. CDR1 is SGDLS and CDR2 is YYNGEE in the germline V gene. The CDR3 spans 14 residues. V was shortened by 0 bases and J by 0 bases, with 3 bases between the two germline ends. CDR3 loop: CASSVGPNTGELFF. As DNA, the CDR3 is TGTGCCAGCAGCGTAGGCCCGAACACCGGGGAGCTGTTTTTT.

The chain joins TRBV5-1 to TRBJ2-7, with a possible D match to TRBD2 (5 bases). This CDR3 is 15 amino acids long. V was clipped by 3 bases and J by 0 bases, with 13 bases between them. The germline V gene encodes CDR1 SGHRS and CDR2 YFSETQ. In DNA form, the CDR3 reads TGCGCCAGCAGCTCGGCGAGCGGACTCTCCTACGAGCAGTACTTC. Translating gives CASSSASGLSYEQYF.

The chain joins TRBV5-8 to TRBJ1-3; D is ambiguous. This CDR3 is 13 amino acids long. The V gene's germline CDR1 is SGHTS and CDR2 YDEGEE. The V end was cut by 7 bases, the J end by 2 bases, with 10 bases between. CDR3 protein: CASGSQAGNTIYF. DNA of the CDR3: TGTGCCAGCGGCTCCCAAGCTGGAAACACCATATATTTT.

The chain couples TRBV6-1 to TRBJ2-6; the D is unclear. Germline-derived CDR1 and CDR2 are MNHNS and SASEGT. V dropped 8 bases and J dropped 0 bases, with 11 bases sitting between them. The CDR3 runs 15 residues. CDR3 amino acids: CASGRKNSGANVLTF. CDR3 sequence (DNA): TGTGCCAGCGGCAGAAAAAACTCTGGGGCCAACGTCCTGACTTTC.

CDR3: CASSPSGYGYTF. CDR3 coding DNA: TGTGCCAGCTCACCATCAGGTTATGGCTACACCTTC. J is TRBJ1-2 and V is TRBV18; no clear D gene. The V and J ends lost 2 bases and 5 bases respectively, with 6 bases between them. CDR1 is KGHSH, CDR2 LQKENI, per germline. The CDR3 consists of 12 residues.

This clone was seen just once. The genes are TRBV5-8 and TRBJ1-6; D unclear. CDR3 length: 14 amino acids. V lost 2 bases to trimming and J lost 7 bases, with 10 bases between them. Germline loops: CDR1 SGHTS, CDR2 YDEGEE. The CDR3 reads CASSLKGRNSPLHF. Written as DNA, the CDR3 is TGTGCCAGCAGCTTAAAGGGTAGGAATTCACCCCTCCACTTT. Complete variable domain (other parts from reference TRBV5-8 and TRBJ1-6): EAGVTQSPTHLIKTRGQQATLRCSPISGHTSVYWYQQALGLGLQFLLWYDEGEERNRGNFPPRFSGRQFPNYSSELNVNALELEDSALYLCASSLKGRNSPLHFGNGTRLTVT.

The J gene is TRBJ2-4, the V gene TRBV18; possibly TRBD2 for D (5 bases). Germline CDR1 reads KGHSH; CDR2 reads LQKENI. The CDR3 has 16 residues. Deletions cut 1 base from V and 0 bases from J, with 10 bases between. Written as DNA, the CDR3 is TGTGCCAGCTCACCACTGCAGGAGGTAGCCAAAAACATTCAGTACTTC. This sequence encodes CASSPLQEVAKNIQYF.

The rearrangement joins TRBV2 to TRBJ2-1; D gene ambiguous. CDR3 length equals 13 residues. Germline CDR1 reads SNHLY; CDR2 reads FYNNEI. Trimming took off 4 bases at V and 3 bases at J, with 7 bases between the two ends. The DNA of the CDR3 is TGTGCCAGCAGTGTGGACGGCTACAATGAGCAGTTCTTC. It is translated as CASSVDGYNEQFF.

J is TRBJ1-1 and V is TRBV5-5, with a possible D match to TRBD1 (5 bases). Germline V gene lookup returns CDR1 SGHKS and CDR2 YYEKEE (reference sequence). Trimming shortened V by 0 bases and J by 2 bases, and 17 bases separated the two germline ends. CDR3 length equals 17 residues. Here the CDR3 DNA reads TGTGCCAGCAGCTTGGCAGGGACCCCCCTTAGAAACACTGAAGCTTTCTTT. Its translation is CASSLAGTPLRNTEAFF.

This clone has a handful of counts. This sequence joins TRBV18 and TRBJ1-1; D uncertain. Germline V gene data show CDR1 as KGHSH and CDR2 as LQKENI. This CDR3 has 11 amino acids. V was pared by 2 bases and J by 10 bases, with 8 bases between. The CDR3 protein is CASSPGVRAFF. The CDR3 DNA reads TGTGCCAGCTCACCAGGGGTTAGAGCTTTCTTT. Drawing the rest from reference TRBV18 and TRBJ1-1, the complete variable domain is NAGVMQNPRHLVRRRGQEARLRCSPMKGHSHVYWYRQLPEEGLKFMVYLQKENIIDESGMPKERFSAEFPKEGPSILRIQQVVRGDSAAYFCASSPGVRAFFGQGTRLTVV.

This chain uses TRBV19 with TRBJ2-3; D is possibly TRBD1 (6 bases). V gave up 3 bases and J gave up 5 bases, with 15 bases separating them. This CDR3 comprises 15 residues. CDR1 is LNHDA, CDR2 SQIVND, per germline (reference sequence). CDR3 DNA sequence: TGTGCCAGTAGTATCGGGCTACAGGGACGAGATACGCAGTATTTT. Residues: CASSIGLQGRDTQYF.

V is TRBV18 and J is TRBJ1-2; no clear D gene. This CDR3 region has 15 residues. V lost 0 bases and J lost 8, with 16 bases in between. Germline CDR1 and CDR2: KGHSH and LQKENI. Here the CDR3 reads CASSPPPQTGRGYTF. The CDR3 coding sequence is TGTGCCAGCTCACCACCTCCCCAGACGGGAAGAGGCTACACCTTC.

The chain uses TRBV7-9 and TRBJ1-3, with D possibly TRBD1 on 6 matching bases. The germline V gene encodes CDR1 SEHNR and CDR2 FQNEAQ (reference sequence). The CDR3 spans 14 residues. V lost 10 bases and J lost 2, with 15 bases in between. The CDR3 DNA follows: TGTGCCACCGGGGGGCAGGGGCCTGGAAACACCATATATTTT. This sequence encodes CATGGQGPGNTIYF.

The V call is TRBV7-9, the J call TRBJ2-7; D ambiguous. This CDR3 has 15 residues. From germline, CDR1 is SEHNR and CDR2 FQNEAQ (reference sequence). V was pared by 2 bases and J by 7 bases, with 18 bases between. The CDR3 nucleotides read TGTGCCAGCAGCTTAAAAACAACGAGAATGGGGGAGCAGTACTTC. This translates into CASSLKTTRMGEQYF.

The V call is TRBV28, the J call TRBJ1-5, with 8 bases fitting TRBD1. The CDR3 runs 13 residues. V lost 6 bases to trimming and J lost 2 bases; unmatched junction nucleotides: 0. Germline-derived CDR1 and CDR2 are MDHEN and SYDVKM. The CDR3 here is CASRTGGNQPQHF. The DNA of the CDR3 is TGTGCCAGCAGGACAGGGGGCAATCAGCCCCAGCATTTT.

The gene calls are TRBV6-1 and TRBJ1-1, with 8 bases that match TRBD1. V shed 7 bases, J shed 4 bases, and the junction held 11 bases outside the gene matches. CDR3 size: 15 residues. Germline values: CDR1 MNHNS, CDR2 SASEGT. The CDR3 reads CASTLQVQGATEAFF. The CDR3 DNA follows: TGTGCCAGCACGTTGCAGGTGCAGGGGGCCACTGAAGCTTTCTTT.

The chain is built from TRBV6-6 and TRBJ2-7; a weak D match, TRBD2 (5 bases). CDR1 and CDR2 (germline): MNHNY, SVGAGI (reference sequence). The CDR3 spans 13 residues. V dropped 2 bases and J dropped 6 bases, with 11 bases sitting between them. The CDR3 DNA sequence: TGTGCCAGCAGTTACGGACTTGCCCGCGAGCAGTACTTC. This translates into CASSYGLAREQYF.

This chain uses TRBV6-1 with TRBJ2-7; 7 positions agree with TRBD1. Germline CDR1 is MNHNS and CDR2 is SASEGT. After removal of 6 bases from V and 2 bases from J, the junction contained 7 bases not matched to a gene. This CDR3 region has 14 residues. The CDR3 nucleotides read TGTGCCAGCAGGAGGACAGGTGGAACCTACGAGCAGTACTTC. Residues: CASRRTGGTYEQYF.

The V gene is TRBV10-3, the J gene TRBJ2-3; a weak D match, TRBD2 (6 bases). Germline CDR1 is ENHRY and CDR2 is SYGVKD. The CDR3 runs 14 residues. V lost 6 bases to trimming and J lost 5 bases, with 15 bases between them. DNA for the CDR3: TGTGCCATCAGCCAAGGACTATCCGGAGATACGCAGTATTTT. Protein sequence: CAISQGLSGDTQYF.

This chain connects TRBV6-8 to TRBJ1-4, with D possibly TRBD1 on 5 matching bases. The CDR3 covers 22 residues. CDR1 and CDR2 (germline): MNHGY, SAAAGT. With 7 bases removed from V and 0 bases from J, the gap between germline ends came to 33 bases. The CDR3 sequence is CASNNSKEDIFFPSATNEKLFF. The CDR3 bases are TGTGCCAGCAACAACTCCAAGGAGGACATTTTTTTTCCCAGTGCAACTAATGAAAAACTGTTTTTT.